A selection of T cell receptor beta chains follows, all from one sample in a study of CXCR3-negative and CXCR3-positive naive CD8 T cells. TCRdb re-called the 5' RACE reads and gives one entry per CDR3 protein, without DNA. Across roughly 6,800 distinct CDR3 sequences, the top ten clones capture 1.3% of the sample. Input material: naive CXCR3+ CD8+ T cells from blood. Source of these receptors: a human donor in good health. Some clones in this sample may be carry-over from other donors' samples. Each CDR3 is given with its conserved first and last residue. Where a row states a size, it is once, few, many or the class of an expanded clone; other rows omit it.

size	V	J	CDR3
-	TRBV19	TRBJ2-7	CASSIERQGSYEQYF
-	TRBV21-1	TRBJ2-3	CASSPPLTNRRDTQYF
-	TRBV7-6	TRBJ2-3	CASSLGEENTQYF
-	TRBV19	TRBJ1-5	CASSIIRDGINQPQHF
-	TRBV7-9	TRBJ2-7	CASSPESSYEQYF
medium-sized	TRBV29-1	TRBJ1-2	CSVSRTGQNYGYTF
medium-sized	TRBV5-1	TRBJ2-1	CASSSDRLEQFF
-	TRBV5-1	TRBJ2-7	CASSLERGGPSAEQYF
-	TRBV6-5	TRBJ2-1	CASSYVFGLDNEQFF
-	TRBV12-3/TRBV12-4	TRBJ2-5	CASTAPSRGETQYF
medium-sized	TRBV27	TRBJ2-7	CASSRTGAYEQYF
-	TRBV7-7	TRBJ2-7	CASSRDGTYEQYF
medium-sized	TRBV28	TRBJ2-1	CASSIGSGTGGYNEQFF
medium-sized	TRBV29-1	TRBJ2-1	CSVEAGGAYNEQFF
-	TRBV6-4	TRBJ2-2	CASSRTVSTGELFF
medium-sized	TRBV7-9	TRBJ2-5	CASSLDGEETQYF
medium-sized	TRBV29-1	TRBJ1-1	CSVGQDLNTEAFF
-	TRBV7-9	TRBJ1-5	CASSLGGTGDYSNQPQHF
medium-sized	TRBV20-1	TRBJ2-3	CSARDLNPLGDTQYF
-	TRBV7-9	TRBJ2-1	CASSPPSGGVSYNEQFF
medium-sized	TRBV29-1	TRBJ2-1	CSLFLAGIYNEQFF
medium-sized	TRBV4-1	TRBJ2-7	CASSQEGRYEQYF
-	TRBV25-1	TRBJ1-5	CASTEPTGGNQPQHF
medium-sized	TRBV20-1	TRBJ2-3	CSAPKLGLAGSTDTQYF
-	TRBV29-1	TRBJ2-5	CSVEDRARGFETQYF
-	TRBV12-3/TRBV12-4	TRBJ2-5	CASSFLLGGQETQYF
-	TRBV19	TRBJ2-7	CASTGPTYEQYF
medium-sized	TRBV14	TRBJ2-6	CASSHPGGANVLTF
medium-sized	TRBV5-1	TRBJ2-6	CASSPGKSGANVLTF
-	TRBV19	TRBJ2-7	CASSMTRGTPRYEQYF